Included here is one TCR beta chain sequence, with context. Authors' analysis steps: Reference gene primer amplification yielded estimated nucleated cell counts. This table comes from immunoSEQ multiplex PCR, and its TCRdb copy is limited to in-frame clones, with some not included. The V and J calls and clone size were taken over from that table, and D and trimming were inferred from the DNA. The data contain under 150,000 clones, 84% of them singletons. These data are taken from a study of blood T cell repertoires in COVID-19. Background on the study: Spain, Italy and the United States supplied samples that represented acute and convalescent COVID-19. PBMCs, B-cell-depleted T cells, or T cells were the source of the cDNA or gDNA that made up the material.

V gave up 4 bases and J gave up 8 bases; unmatched junction bases: 7. This CDR3 contains 14 residues. Germline CDR1 is ENHRY and CDR2 is SYGVKD. The specimen was peripheral blood. This clonotype was sampled from a woman aged 35 to 49 with acute or convalescent COVID-19. The chain links TRBV10-3 to TRBJ1-4; 7 positions match TRBD1. The CDR3 is CAISAGVRGEKLFF. The DNA for the CDR3 is TGTGCCATCAGTGCAGGGGTCAGGGGGGAAAAACTGTTTTTT.